This T cell receptor beta chain is from a study of identical twins. TCRdb called the 5' RACE reads again in MiXCR, with one record for every CDR3 protein. Of 430,000 or so distinct CDR3 sequences listed, more than 20% are singletons. Notes on the study in general: Twins showed weaker excess sharing in their beta out-of-frame sequences. Conclusions came from cross-sectional statistical analysis, not from following the same donors.

Turning to this clonotype: Its target is unknown.

Germline lookup yields CDR1 SGHTA and CDR2 FQGNSA. Trimming shortened V by 3 bases and J by 3 bases, and 14 bases separated the two germline ends. This CDR3 comprises 15 residues. These same data were also listed under a study on T cells expressing NK-cell markers. That source notes: The study drew TCR beta repertoires from sorted CD3+CD56+NKG2C+, CD3+CD56+NKG2C- and CD3+CD56-NKG2C+ T cells.

This chain connects TRBV7-2 to TRBJ2-5; tentatively, D is TRBD1 (5 bases). Sample: CD4+ T cells sorted from blood. The TCR comes from a woman under 30 in good health. The CDR3 bases are TGTGCCAGCAGCTTGGCTAGGGGCAGGGAAGAGACCCAGTACTTC. It is translated as CASSLARGREETQYF.